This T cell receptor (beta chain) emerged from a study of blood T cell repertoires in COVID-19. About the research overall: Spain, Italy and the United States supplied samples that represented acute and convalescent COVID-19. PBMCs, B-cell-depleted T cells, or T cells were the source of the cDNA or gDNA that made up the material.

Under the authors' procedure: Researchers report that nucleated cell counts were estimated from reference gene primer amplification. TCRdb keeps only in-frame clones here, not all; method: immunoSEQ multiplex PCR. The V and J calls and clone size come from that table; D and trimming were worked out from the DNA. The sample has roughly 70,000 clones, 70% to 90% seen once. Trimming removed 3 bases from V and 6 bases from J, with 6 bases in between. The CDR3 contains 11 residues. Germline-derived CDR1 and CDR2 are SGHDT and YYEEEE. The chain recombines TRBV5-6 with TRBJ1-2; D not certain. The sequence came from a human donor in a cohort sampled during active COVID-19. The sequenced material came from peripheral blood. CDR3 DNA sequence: TGTGCCAGCAGCTCCTCGGATGGCTACACCTTC. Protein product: CASSSSDGYTF.